These T cell receptor beta chains were read from a single sample in a study of T cell changes during pregnancy in multiple sclerosis. The data were produced by immunoSEQ multiplex PCR, yet TCRdb's version contains in-frame clones alone and is incomplete. Of just under 100,000 clones detected, about 94% appear once; the ten largest clones hold about 0.95%. The input for sequencing was peripheral blood, taken after pregnancy. The receptors shown here come from a female donor with multiple sclerosis, enrolled in a pregnancy study. The CDR3 runs from the conserved cysteine through the conserved F or W. D genes are given only for firm matches. Only some rows state a clone size, as once, few, many or a class for expanded clones.

TRBJ1-4 TRBD1 TRBV6-5 . CASSSGTVKEKLFF TGTGCCAGCAGCTCCGGGACAGTCAAGGAAAAACTGTTTTTT
TRBJ2-3 TRBD1 TRBV2 . CASSGPGQGSTDTQYF TGTGCCAGCAGTGGGCCGGGACAGGGTAGCACAGATACGCAGTATTTT
TRBJ2-1 TRBD2 TRBV5-1 . CASSFTSGSPNEQFF TGCGCCAGCAGCTTTACTAGCGGGAGTCCCAATGAGCAGTTCTTC
TRBJ1-3 TRBD1 TRBV5-6 . CASSTTGVSGNTIYF TGTGCCAGCAGCACTACAGGGGTATCTGGAAACACCATATATTTT
TRBJ2-7 TRBD2 TRBV27 . CASSPRLADPGEQYF TGTGCCAGCAGTCCAAGACTAGCGGATCCGGGCGAGCAGTACTTC
TRBJ2-5 . TRBV9 . CASSVDILGDLETQYF TGTGCCAGCAGCGTAGACATACTGGGGGACTTAGAGACCCAGTACTTC
TRBJ1-1 . TRBV7-8 few CASKVGSMNTEAFF TGTGCCAGCAAAGTGGGCAGCATGAACACTGAAGCTTTCTTT
TRBJ2-7 . TRBV18 . CASSPTSYYEQYF TGTGCCAGCTCTCCTACTAGCTACTACGAGCAGTACTTC
TRBJ1-2 TRBD1 TRBV4-1 . CASSGLGQGGFGYTF TGCGCCAGCAGCGGACTGGGACAGGGCGGCTTTGGCTACACCTTC
TRBJ2-2 TRBD2 TRBV5-1 . CASRLAGGLSTGELFF TGCGCCAGCAGACTAGCGGGAGGGCTAAGCACCGGGGAGCTGTTTTTT
TRBJ1-1 TRBD1 TRBV5-1 . CASSAADREVTEAFF TGCGCCAGCAGCGCGGCGGACAGGGAGGTCACTGAAGCTTTCTTT
TRBJ1-1 . TRBV7-9 . CASSLGDGEGENTEAFF TGTGCCAGCAGCCTAGGGGATGGGGAGGGAGAGAACACTGAAGCTTTCTTT
TRBJ2-6 . TRBV30 once CAWRRRGGSGANVLTF TGTGCCTGGAGGAGAAGGGGTGGATCTGGGGCCAACGTCCTGACTTTC
TRBJ1-2 . TRBV18 . CASLRDGGLGYTF TGTGCCAGCTTACGGGATGGAGGTTTGGGCTACACCTTC
TRBJ2-2 TRBD1 TRBV4-3 . CTSSQVLGQGNTGELFF TGCACCAGCAGCCAAGTATTGGGACAGGGGAACACCGGGGAGCTGTTTTTT
TRBJ2-7 TRBD1 TRBV5-1 . CASSSTDRGLSTRYEQYF TGCGCCAGCAGCTCCACCGACAGGGGATTAAGTACTAGATACGAGCAGTACTTC
TRBJ2-2 . TRBV30 . CAWNSLNTGELFF TGTGCCTGGAATAGCCTTAACACCGGGGAGCTGTTTTTT
TRBJ1-1 . TRBV4-1 . CASSQVEGLLMNTEAFF TGCGCCAGCAGCCAAGTGGAGGGGCTCCTAATGAACACTGAAGCTTTCTTT
TRBJ1-4 . TRBV29-1 once CSVLSNEKLFF TGCAGCGTGCTGAGTAATGAAAAACTGTTTTTT
TRBJ2-1 TRBD2 TRBV4-3 . CASSHRVVAGGGAYNEQFF TGCGCCAGCAGCCACCGAGTAGTAGCGGGAGGAGGGGCCTACAATGAGCAGTTCTTC
TRBJ1-2 TRBD1 TRBV14 . CASSQDTTGAFGYTF TGTGCCAGCAGCCAAGATACCACAGGGGCTTTTGGCTACACCTTC
TRBJ2-3 TRBD1 TRBV5-1 . CASSSGQGQNHADTQYF TGCGCCAGCAGCTCGGGACAGGGACAGAATCACGCAGATACGCAGTATTTT
TRBJ2-7 . TRBV11-2 . CASSLGAGTEQYF TGTGCCAGCAGCTTAGGCGCGGGCACCGAGCAGTACTTC
TRBJ2-1 TRBD2 TRBV19 . CASSTPSGIRNEQFF TGTGCCAGTAGTACCCCTAGCGGGATCCGAAATGAGCAGTTCTTC
TRBJ2-7 . TRBV9 . CASSPSTSSYEQYF TGTGCCAGCAGCCCAAGCACCTCCTCCTACGAGCAGTACTTC
TRBJ2-1 TRBD2 TRBV27 . CASSGGLAGIEQFF TGTGCCAGCAGCGGCGGACTAGCGGGTATAGAGCAGTTCTTC
TRBJ2-4 . TRBV4-1 . CASSQAPTTPGAKNIQYF TGCGCCAGCAGCCAAGCCCCGACTACTCCGGGAGCCAAAAACATTCAGTACTTC
TRBJ2-7 . TRBV14 . CASSQDSQQHVTYEQYF TGTGCCAGCAGCCAAGACTCACAGCAACATGTCACCTACGAGCAGTACTTC
TRBJ1-1 . TRBV4-1 . CASSQDHKGWITEAFF TGCGCCAGCAGCCAAGATCACAAGGGGTGGATCACTGAAGCTTTCTTT
TRBJ2-1 TRBD2 TRBV9 . CASSVEASGRDPREQFF TGTGCCAGCAGCGTAGAGGCTAGCGGGAGGGATCCTCGTGAGCAGTTCTTC
TRBJ2-2 TRBD1 TRBV7-2 . CASSLRTGMTGELFF TGTGCCAGCAGCCTTCGGACAGGGATGACCGGGGAGCTGTTTTTT
TRBJ2-1 . TRBV5-1 . CASSPLDRSYNEQFF TGCGCCAGCAGCCCGCTAGATAGGTCCTACAATGAGCAGTTCTTC
TRBJ2-1 TRBD2 TRBV5-1 . CASSLGSGRAGNEQFF TGCGCCAGCAGCTTGGGAAGCGGGAGGGCCGGCAATGAGCAGTTCTTC
TRBJ2-3 TRBD1 TRBV28 . CASSPGQGVTDTQYF TGTGCCAGCAGTCCCGGACAGGGAGTAACAGATACGCAGTATTTT
TRBJ2-4 . TRBV19 . CASSTLETAAKNIQYF TGTGCCAGTAGTACACTAGAAACAGCCGCCAAAAACATTCAGTACTTC
TRBJ1-5 . TRBV4-2 . CASSQERSSAQHF TGTGCCAGCAGCCAAGAGCGGTCGTCGGCCCAGCATTTT
TRBJ2-7 TRBD1 TRBV9 . CASSVEGQGADEQYF TGTGCCAGCAGCGTAGAGGGACAGGGGGCCGACGAGCAGTACTTC
TRBJ2-1 . TRBV19 . CASSIILGGGAYNEQFF TGTGCCAGTAGTATAATTCTAGGTGGAGGGGCCTACAATGAGCAGTTCTTC
TRBJ1-2 TRBD1 TRBV5-3 . CARSSRGGTGPNYGYTF TGTGCCAGAAGCTCGAGAGGGGGGACAGGACCGAACTATGGCTACACCTTC
TRBJ1-6 . TRBV5-1 . CASSLNRDSPLHF TGCGCCAGCAGCTTGAACAGGGACTCACCCCTCCACTTT
TRBJ2-7 TRBD1 TRBV7-2 . CASTRDSSSYEQYF TGTGCCAGCACCCGGGACAGCAGCTCCTACGAGCAGTACTTC